The next 20 T cell receptor beta chains were all read from a single sample in a study of T-cell memory formation after mild COVID-19. TCRdb itself ran the 5' RACE reads through MiXCR, one entry per CDR3 protein. The table records 200,000 to 300,000 distinct CDR3 sequences, over 15% of them present only once. Specimen: PBMCs or a T cell subset sorted from them (not recorded which). The receptors derive from a man aged 18 to 35 who had mild COVID-19 (a few samples of this study predate the infection). Cell type and time point are not known.

This clonotype came up a few times. The chain combines TRBV7-2 with TRBJ2-3, with TRBD2 matching over 15 bases. CDR1 is SGHTA, CDR2 FQGNSA, per germline. CDR3 size: 20 residues. Trimming took 2 bases from V and 2 from J; bases not matched to a gene: 11. The CDR3 DNA reads TGTGCCAGCAGCTTATTACCCGCCGGGACTAGCGGGGGGTACACAGATACGCAGTATTTT. Protein product: CASSLLPAGTSGGYTDTQYF.

This clonotype has a count of ten or more. The chain joins TRBV12-3 or TRBV12-4 to TRBJ2-4; D gene uncertain. Trimming left V 1 base short and J 3 bases short, with 13 bases between. The CDR3 covers 16 residues. The CDR3 DNA is TGTGCCAGCAGTTTAGAGATGGTCAGTAACAAAAACATTCAGTACTTC. This sequence encodes CASSLEMVSNKNIQYF.

The chain joins TRBV3-1 to TRBJ1-2; 8 bases fit TRBD1. This CDR3 is 16 amino acids long. Unmatched junction bases numbered 10, after V lost 5 bases and J lost 2 bases. Germline assignment: CDR1 LGHDT and CDR2 YNNKEL (reference sequence). For the CDR3, the DNA is TGTGCCAGCAGCACGACAGGGGCCGCAGCAAACTATGGCTACACCTTC. This gives the protein CASSTTGAAANYGYTF. The whole variable domain, remainder taken from reference TRBV3-1 and TRBJ1-2, is DTAVSQTPKYLVTQMGNDKSIKCEQNLGHDTMYWYKQDSKKFLKIMFSYNNKELIINETVPNRFSPKSPDKAHLNLHINSLELGDSAVYFCASSTTGAAANYGYTFGSGTRLTVV.

This clonotype has just a few counts. The chain carries TRBV4-2 and TRBJ2-5, with 7 bases that match TRBD2. With V trimmed by 1 base and J by 2 bases, 4 bases remained unmatched. CDR1 and CDR2 (germline): LGHNA, YNFKEQ. The CDR3 contains 15 residues. The DNA of the CDR3 is TGTGCCAGCAGCCAAGGAGCGGGGTTTCAAGAGACCCAGTACTTC. This translates into CASSQGAGFQETQYF.

This clonotype was found a few times. The chain is built from TRBV5-6 and TRBJ2-7, with 8 bases aligning to TRBD1. Germline-derived CDR1 and CDR2 are SGHDT and YYEEEE. After removal of 0 bases from V and 2 bases from J, the junction contained 10 bases not matched to a gene. There are 17 residues in the CDR3. CDR3 coding DNA: TGTGCCAGCAGCTTGGAGTTTGGGACAGGTTTTGCCTACGAGCAGTACGTC. Its translation: CASSLEFGTGFAYEQYV.

This clonotype was detected a few times. The chain recombines TRBV23-1 with TRBJ2-4, with 7 nucleotides matching TRBD1. TRBV23-1 is treated as an ORF (open reading frame) with a function not yet certain. The CDR3 sequence is 17 residues long. The trim removed 0 bases at V and 2 bases at J, leaving 7 bases unmatched. DNA of the CDR3: TGCGCCAGCAGTCAATCGAGTGACAGGGCTCCCAAAAACATTCAGTACTTC. Its protein is CASSQSSDRAPKNIQYF.

This clonotype was detected only a few times. The chain combines TRBV5-1 with TRBJ2-2, with 10 bases lining up with TRBD2. Trimming at V came to 8 bases and at J to 3 bases, leaving 16 bases not matched to a gene. Germline CDR1 is SGHRS and CDR2 is YFSETQ. This CDR3 spans 18 amino acids. The DNA of the CDR3 is TGCGCCAGTAAACAAACCCAGTGGACTAGCGGCTACACCGGGGAGCTGTTTTTT. Its translation is CASKQTQWTSGYTGELFF.

This chain connects TRBV7-6 to TRBJ2-1; 10 nucleotides match TRBD1. The V gene end was trimmed by 4 bases and the J gene end by 13 bases; junction bases not matched to a gene: 13. Germline CDR1 and CDR2: SGHVS and FNYEAQ. The CDR3 totals 15 residues. CDR3 DNA sequence: TGTGCCAGCAGCTCCTCCGGGACAGGGGCTCCAGGACAGTTCTTC. Its translation: CASSSSGTGAPGQFF. Together with reference TRBV7-6 and TRBJ2-1, the CDR3 gives the full variable domain: GAGVSQSPRYKVTKRGQDVALRCDPISGHVSLYWYRQALGQGPEFLTYFNYEAQQDKSGLPNDRFSAERPEGSISTLTIQRTEQRDSAMYRCASSSSGTGAPGQFFGPGTRLTVL.

The chain is built from TRBV12-3 or TRBV12-4 and TRBJ2-7, with 9 positions matching TRBD1. J gave up 2 bases and V 3 bases, and 5 bases lay outside the gene matches. The CDR3 has 15 amino acids. This CDR3 reads CASSFRGQGPYEQYF. The CDR3 nucleotides are TGTGCCAGCAGTTTTCGGGGACAGGGTCCCTACGAGCAGTACTTC.

In this sample, this clonotype turned up a few times. This CDR3 is CASHQRRGNQPQHF. In DNA form, the CDR3 reads TGTGCCAGTCACCAACGACGGGGCAATCAGCCCCAGCATTTT. This sequence joins TRBV19 and TRBJ1-5; no clear D. CDR3 size: 14 residues. The V gene's germline CDR1 is LNHDA and CDR2 SQIVND (reference sequence). The ends were cut back, 8 bases at V and 2 bases at J, with 13 bases in the middle.

V is TRBV7-2 and J is TRBJ1-2; possible D gene TRBD1, 5 bases. Germline CDR1 is SGHTA and CDR2 is FQGNSA. The CDR3 runs to 16 residues. Trimming cost V 3 bases and J 3 bases, with 17 bases left between them. CDR3 sequence: CASSLVGVTPDYGYTF. In DNA form, the CDR3 reads TGTGCCAGCAGCTTGGTAGGGGTGACTCCCGACTATGGCTACACCTTC.

In its sample, this clonotype was seen a few times. This chain connects TRBV5-1 to TRBJ2-5; D unresolved. V lost 2 bases and J 4 bases, leaving 12 bases between the germline ends. CDR1 and CDR2 from the germline V gene are SGHRS and YFSETQ. This CDR3 spans 14 amino acids. DNA for the CDR3: TGCGCCAGCAGCTTTGGTTCCGGCCGAGAGACCCAGTACTTC. Protein sequence: CASSFGSGRETQYF.

The chain is built from TRBV12-3 or TRBV12-4 and TRBJ2-7, with D unresolved. V lost 2 bases and J 2 bases, leaving 10 bases between the germline ends. The CDR3 runs to 14 residues. The CDR3 protein is CASSLTELTYEQYF. CDR3 DNA: TGTGCCAGCAGTTTAACAGAGCTAACCTACGAGCAGTACTTC.

This clonotype was counted a few times. This rearrangement joins TRBV2 to TRBJ2-7; the match to TRBD1 covers 7 bases. V was pared by 6 bases and J by 6 bases, with 14 bases of the junction left unmatched. Germline-derived CDR1 and CDR2 are SNHLY and FYNNEI. The length of the CDR3 is 15 residues. CDR3 nucleotides: TGTGCCAGCAGCCCTAGTGACAGGGCATCCGTCGAGCAGTACGTC. Translating it yields CASSPSDRASVEQYV.

In its sample, this clonotype was seen a few times. The chain couples TRBV20-1 to TRBJ1-4; D may be TRBD1 (5 bases). Germline V gene lookup returns CDR1 DFQATT and CDR2 SNEGSKA (reference sequence). The CDR3 is made up of 15 amino acids. V lost 1 base and J lost 3, with 12 bases in between. The CDR3 reads CSARAGSSANEKLFF. The CDR3 region has the DNA TGCAGTGCTAGAGCAGGGTCCAGTGCTAATGAAAAACTGTTTTTT.

This clonotype was detected a few times. This chain links TRBV20-1 with TRBJ2-1; weak D call: TRBD2 (7 bases). Germline assignment: CDR1 DFQATT and CDR2 SNEGSKA (reference sequence). The V and J ends lost 6 bases and 10 bases respectively, with 25 bases between them. CDR3 length: 15 residues. CDR3 bases: TGCAGTGCCTGTACGGGGGGCTCCTATTCGGGGGAGCAGTTCTTC. Its protein is CSACTGGSYSGEQFF.

The table lists this clonotype with many counts. The CDR3 nucleotides read TGCAGTGTCGACCCCGGGACAGGGTTTGATTCACCCCTCCACTTT. The encoded protein is CSVDPGTGFDSPLHF. V gene TRBV20-1 combines with J gene TRBJ1-6, with 9 bases aligning to TRBD1. The CDR3 covers 15 residues. The germline V gene has CDR1 DFQATT and CDR2 SNEGSKA (reference sequence). The trim removed 7 bases at V and 8 bases at J, leaving 12 bases unmatched.

The chain couples TRBV18 to TRBJ2-1; 9 nucleotides match TRBD1. V was pared by 0 bases and J by 8 bases, with 5 bases of the junction left unmatched. The CDR3 runs 15 residues. Looked up from germline, CDR1 is KGHSH and CDR2 is LQKENI. The CDR3 nucleotides read TGTGCCAGCTCACCACCGGGACAGGGCCCCCATGAGCAGTTCTTC. The encoded protein is CASSPPGQGPHEQFF.

The chain has TRBV28 and TRBJ1-2, with TRBD1 identical over 7 bases. Germline V gene data show CDR1 as MDHEN and CDR2 as SYDVKM. V lost 6 bases to trimming and J lost 3 bases; unmatched junction nucleotides: 13. The length of the CDR3 is 16 residues. CDR3 protein: CASSSPNRGWHYGYTF. The CDR3, as DNA: TGTGCCAGCAGCAGTCCCAACAGGGGATGGCACTATGGCTACACCTTC.

The V call is TRBV6-5, the J call TRBJ2-2; maybe TRBD2 (5 bases). Germline-derived CDR1 and CDR2 are MNHEY and SVGAGI. V was cut by 5 bases and J by 0 bases, with 10 bases left in between. CDR3 length equals 15 residues. DNA for the CDR3: TGTGCCAGCAGTGCCTGGACTGCGAACACCGGGGAGCTGTTTTTT. As protein: CASSAWTANTGELFF.